The next 2 T cell receptor beta chains were all read from a single sample in a study of identical twins. From the 5' RACE reads, TCRdb called clonotypes with MiXCR, one entry per CDR3 protein. In the table there are 1.5 million or so distinct CDR3 sequences, more than 30% of which are singletons. Sequencing was performed on cord blood. The receptors stem from a newborn girl in good health.

V is TRBV7-6 and J is TRBJ1-5; 10 positions agree with TRBD1. V gave up 5 bases and J gave up 6 bases; unmatched junction bases: 7. Germline CDR1 reads SGHVS; CDR2 reads FNYEAQ. The CDR3 is 15 residues long. The CDR3 region has the DNA TGTGCCAGCAGCCCCGGGACAGGGGAAGGTCAGCCCCAGCATTTT. It yields the protein CASSPGTGEGQPQHF.

The table lists this clonotype with a few counts. The genes are TRBV9 and TRBJ2-3, with 11 bases lining up with TRBD2. V was clipped by 5 bases and J by 2 bases; unmatched bases: 7. This CDR3 has 16 amino acids. CDR1 and CDR2 from the germline V gene are SGDLS and YYNGEE. CDR3 DNA: TGTGCCAGCAGTACCGGGACTAGCGGCCTCACAGATACGCAGTATTTT. This encodes CASSTGTSGLTDTQYF.